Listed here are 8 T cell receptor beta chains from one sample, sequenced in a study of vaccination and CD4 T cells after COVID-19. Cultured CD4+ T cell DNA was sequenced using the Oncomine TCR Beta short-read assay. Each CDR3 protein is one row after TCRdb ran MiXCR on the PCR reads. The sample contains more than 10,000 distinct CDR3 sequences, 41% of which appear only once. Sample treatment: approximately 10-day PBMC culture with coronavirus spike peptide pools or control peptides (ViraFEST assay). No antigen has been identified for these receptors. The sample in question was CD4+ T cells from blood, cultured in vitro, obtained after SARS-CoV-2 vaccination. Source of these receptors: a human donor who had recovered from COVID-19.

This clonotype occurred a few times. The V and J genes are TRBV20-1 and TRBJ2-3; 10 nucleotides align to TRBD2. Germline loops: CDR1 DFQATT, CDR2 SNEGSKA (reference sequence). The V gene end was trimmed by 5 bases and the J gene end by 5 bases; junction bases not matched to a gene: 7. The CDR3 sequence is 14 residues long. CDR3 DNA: TGCAGTGCTCTTCCCCCTAGCGGGAGAGATACGCAGTATTTT. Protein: CSALPPSGRDTQYF.

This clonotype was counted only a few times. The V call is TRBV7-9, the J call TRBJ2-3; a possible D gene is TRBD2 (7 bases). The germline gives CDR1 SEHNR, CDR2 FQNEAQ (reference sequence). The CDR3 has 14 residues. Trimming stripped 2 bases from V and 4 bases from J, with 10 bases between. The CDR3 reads CASSLKGGADTQYF. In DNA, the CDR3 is TGTGCCAGCAGCTTAAAAGGGGGGGCAGATACGCAGTATTTT.

CDR3 loop: CASSPTAVFPTTEAFF. DNA for the CDR3: TGTGCCAGCAGTCCTACGGCGGTCTTCCCGACCACTGAAGCTTTCTTT. This chain joins TRBV28 and TRBJ1-1, with D uncertain. The germline gives CDR1 MDHEN, CDR2 SYDVKM. V lost 5 bases and J lost 4, with 20 bases in between. This CDR3 is built from 16 residues.

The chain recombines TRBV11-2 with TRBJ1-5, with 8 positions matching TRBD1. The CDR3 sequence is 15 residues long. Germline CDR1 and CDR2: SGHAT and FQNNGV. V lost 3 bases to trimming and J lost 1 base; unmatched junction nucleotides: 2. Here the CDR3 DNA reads TGTGCCAGCAGCTTTCAGGGGGCGAGCAATCAGCCCCAGCATTTT. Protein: CASSFQGASNQPQHF.

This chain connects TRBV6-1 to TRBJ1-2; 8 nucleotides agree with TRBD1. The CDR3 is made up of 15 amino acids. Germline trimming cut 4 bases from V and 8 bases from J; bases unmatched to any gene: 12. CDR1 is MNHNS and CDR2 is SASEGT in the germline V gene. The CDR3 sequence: CASSAGGATTVGYTF. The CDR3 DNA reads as TGTGCCAGCAGTGCAGGGGGCGCGACTACGGTGGGCTACACCTTC.

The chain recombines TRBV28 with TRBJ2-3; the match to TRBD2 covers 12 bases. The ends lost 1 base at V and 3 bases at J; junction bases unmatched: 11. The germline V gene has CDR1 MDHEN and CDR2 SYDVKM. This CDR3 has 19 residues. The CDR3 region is CASSLFGRLAGGPTDTQYF. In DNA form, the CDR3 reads TGTGCCAGCAGTTTATTCGGCCGGCTAGCGGGAGGGCCTACAGATACGCAGTATTTT.

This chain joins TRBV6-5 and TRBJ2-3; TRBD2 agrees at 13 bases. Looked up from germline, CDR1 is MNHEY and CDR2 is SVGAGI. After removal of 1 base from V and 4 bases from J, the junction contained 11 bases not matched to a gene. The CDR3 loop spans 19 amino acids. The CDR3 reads CASSYFHRTSGRDSDTQYF. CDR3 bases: TGTGCCAGCAGTTACTTCCACAGGACTAGCGGGAGAGATTCAGATACGCAGTATTTT.

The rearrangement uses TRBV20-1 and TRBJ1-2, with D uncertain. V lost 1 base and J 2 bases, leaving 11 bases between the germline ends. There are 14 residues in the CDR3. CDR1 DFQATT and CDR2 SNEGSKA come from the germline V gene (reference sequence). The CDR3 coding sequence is TGCAGTGCTAGAGTCGTCAGGAACAACTATGGCTACACCTTC. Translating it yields CSARVVRNNYGYTF.